A single sample is the source of the 17 T cell receptor beta chains below, sequenced in a study of T-cell memory formation after mild COVID-19. TCRdb redid the calling of the 5' RACE reads with MiXCR, one entry per CDR3 protein. The sample contains 190,000 or so distinct CDR3 sequences, about 27% of which appear only once. The sequencing input was PBMCs or a T cell subset sorted from them (not recorded which). These receptor sequences come from an adult woman who had mild COVID-19 (a few samples of this study predate the infection). Cell type and time point are not known.

The rearrangement uses TRBV24-1 and TRBJ2-5; TRBD2 aligns across 10 bases. Germline V gives CDR1 KGHDR, CDR2 SFDVKD. This CDR3 comprises 15 residues. The J segment lost 1 base and the V segment lost 6 bases, leaving 4 bases of the junction unmatched. In DNA form, the CDR3 reads TGTGCCACCAGTCCTAGCGGGGGACTCCAAGAGACCCAGTACTTC. It yields the protein CATSPSGGLQETQYF.

The V call is TRBV6-1, the J call TRBJ2-6, with D perhaps given as TRBD1 or TRBD2 (5 bases each). This CDR3 has 16 residues. Deletions cut 1 base from V and 1 base from J, with 8 bases between. Germline CDR1 and CDR2: MNHNS and SASEGT. In DNA, the CDR3 is TGTGCCAGCAGTGAAGTTTGGGGGTCTGGGGCCAACGTCCTGACTTTC. Translating it yields CASSEVWGSGANVLTF.

The chain joins TRBV9 to TRBJ2-5; a weak D match, TRBD1 (6 bases). V was trimmed by 4 bases and J by 3 bases, leaving 19 bases between them. The CDR3 consists of 16 residues. Per the germline V gene, CDR1 is SGDLS and CDR2 is YYNGEE. CDR3 loop: CASSHPPDSNKETQYF. DNA for the CDR3: TGTGCCAGCAGCCACCCCCCGGACAGCAATAAAGAGACCCAGTACTTC. The full variable domain, rest sourced from reference TRBV9 and TRBJ2-5, is DSGVTQTPKHLITATGQRVTLRCSPRSGDLSVYWYQQSLDQGLQFLIQYYNGEERAKGNILERFSAQQFPDLHSELNLSSLELGDSALYFCASSHPPDSNKETQYFGPGTRLLVL.

The genes are TRBV7-2 and TRBJ2-3, with 14 bases that match TRBD2. CDR3 length equals 16 residues. In germline, CDR1 is SGHTA, CDR2 FQGNSA. V gave up 5 bases and J gave up 3 bases; unmatched junction bases: 4. The CDR3 DNA follows: TGTGCCAGCAGCCGCTGGACTAGCGGGGGGACAGATACGCAGTATTTT. Encoded protein: CASSRWTSGGTDTQYF.

This clonotype occurred many times. CDR3 residues: CASSQDRGGGALDTQYF. In nucleotides, the CDR3 is TGCGCCAGCAGCCAAGATCGGGGCGGGGGGGCATTGGATACGCAGTATTTT. The chain recombines TRBV4-1 with TRBJ2-3; the match to TRBD2 covers 9 bases. Per germline, CDR1 MGHRA and CDR2 YSYEKL. The V and J ends lost 0 bases and 6 bases, in that order; junction bases with no gene match: 10. The CDR3 loop spans 17 amino acids.

This clonotype was counted between two and nine times. The V and J genes are TRBV18 and TRBJ1-1, with a possible D match to TRBD1 (5 bases). V was cut by 3 bases and J by 1 base, with 12 bases left in between. From germline, CDR1 is KGHSH and CDR2 LQKENI. The CDR3 is 15 residues long. As DNA, the CDR3 is TGTGCCAGCTCACCCGGCTCAGGGCAGAACACTGAAGCTTTCTTT. Its protein product is CASSPGSGQNTEAFF.

The chain joins TRBV10-3 to TRBJ2-5; 14 bases are shared with TRBD2. This CDR3 comprises 16 residues. J gave up 5 bases and V 6 bases, and 8 bases lay outside the gene matches. Germline V gene sequence: CDR1 ENHRY, CDR2 SYGVKD. The CDR3 DNA sequence: TGTGCCATCAGCTCGGGACTAGCGGGAGCCAGTGAGACCCAGTACTTC. Translation gives CAISSGLAGASETQYF.

The CDR3 reads CASSFGQITDTQYF. DNA of the CDR3: TGTGCCAGCAGCTTCGGACAGATCACAGATACGCAGTATTTT. The gene calls are TRBV7-9 and TRBJ2-3; D may be TRBD1 (6 bases). V lost 3 bases and J 2 bases, leaving 9 bases between the germline ends. The CDR3 has 14 amino acids. From germline, CDR1 is SEHNR and CDR2 FQNEAQ (reference sequence).

This clonotype was recorded a few times. The chain has TRBV12-3 or TRBV12-4 and TRBJ2-5, with 12 bases matching TRBD2. The CDR3 is 15 residues long. V trimming: 9 bases; J trimming: 3 bases; junction bases outside the gene matches: 8. Here the CDR3 reads CASSSGGALEETQYF. The CDR3, as DNA: TGTGCCAGTTCTAGCGGGGGGGCGTTGGAAGAGACCCAGTACTTC.

This clonotype was counted only a few times. J is TRBJ2-2 and V is TRBV18; perhaps D is TRBD1 or TRBD2 (5 bases each). CDR1 is KGHSH, CDR2 LQKENI, per germline. This CDR3 is built from 16 residues. V lost 4 bases, J lost 2 bases, and 14 bases lay in between. DNA of the CDR3: TGTGCCAGCTCACTTATTCCGGGACGAAACACCGGGGAGCTGTTTTTT. This translates into CASSLIPGRNTGELFF.

The chain has TRBV27 and TRBJ1-5; D might be TRBD1 (5 bases). Germline-derived CDR1 and CDR2 are MNHEY and SMNVEV (reference sequence). This CDR3 spans 15 amino acids. V shed 4 bases and J shed 3 bases, with 13 bases lying between them. The CDR3 loop reads CASSSAGLVNQPQHF. Written as DNA, the CDR3 is TGTGCCAGCAGTTCTGCAGGGCTCGTCAATCAGCCCCAGCATTTT.

This clonotype has more than one count but fewer than ten. This chain uses TRBV27 with TRBJ2-1; TRBD2 is a possible D gene (5 bases). V was cut by 4 bases and J by 3 bases, with 19 bases left in between. The CDR3 runs 17 residues. Germline V gene lookup returns CDR1 MNHEY and CDR2 SMNVEV (reference sequence). The CDR3 DNA is TGTGCCAGCAGTTCCCCGGGGAGACTCGGAGGCTACAATGAGCAGTTCTTC. Its protein is CASSSPGRLGGYNEQFF.

This sequence joins TRBV7-8 and TRBJ1-2; 10 bases agree with TRBD1. V dropped 5 bases and J dropped 8; count of bases not matched to a gene: 26. CDR1 is SGHVS and CDR2 is FQNEAQ in the germline V gene. This CDR3 has 20 residues. CDR3 sequence: CASSAGGGQGFFPSNLGYTF. The CDR3 DNA sequence: TGTGCCAGCAGCGCCGGGGGGGGACAGGGGTTCTTTCCGTCTAACCTCGGCTACACCTTC.

This clonotype was found a few times. The chain is built from TRBV10-3 and TRBJ1-3; the D is unclear. The germline V gene has CDR1 ENHRY and CDR2 SYGVKD. This CDR3 has 13 residues. V dropped 7 bases and J dropped 0 bases, with 7 bases sitting between them. DNA of the CDR3: TGTGCCATCACTGGGAGCTCTGGAAACACCATATATTTT. Translating gives CAITGSSGNTIYF.

The chain recombines TRBV10-3 with TRBJ2-3; 10 bases map to TRBD2. The CDR3 sequence is 16 residues long. Germline lookup yields CDR1 ENHRY and CDR2 SYGVKD. V gave up 3 bases and J gave up 0 bases; unmatched junction bases: 3. CDR3 nucleotide sequence: TGTGCCATCAGTGATCTACTAGCGGGGAGCACAGATACGCAGTATTTT. It translates to CAISDLLAGSTDTQYF.

The V call is TRBV20-1, the J call TRBJ2-3; weak D call: TRBD2 (6 bases). V lost 0 bases and J lost 5, with 18 bases in between. This CDR3 has 16 residues. Germline V CDR1 and CDR2: DFQATT, SNEGSKA (reference sequence). Here the CDR3 DNA reads TGCAGTGCTAGAGATCAGGGCGGGGCGAACAAAGATACGCAGTATTTT. Translated: CSARDQGGANKDTQYF.

This clonotype has only a few counts. The chain recombines TRBV27 with TRBJ2-7; D unresolved. V was pared by 3 bases and J by 0 bases, with 9 bases between. Germline CDR1 reads MNHEY; CDR2 reads SMNVEV (reference sequence). The CDR3 totals 14 residues. The CDR3 DNA reads as TGTGCCAGCAGTTTTGGGCACCTCTCCTACGAGCAGTACTTC. This translates into CASSFGHLSYEQYF.